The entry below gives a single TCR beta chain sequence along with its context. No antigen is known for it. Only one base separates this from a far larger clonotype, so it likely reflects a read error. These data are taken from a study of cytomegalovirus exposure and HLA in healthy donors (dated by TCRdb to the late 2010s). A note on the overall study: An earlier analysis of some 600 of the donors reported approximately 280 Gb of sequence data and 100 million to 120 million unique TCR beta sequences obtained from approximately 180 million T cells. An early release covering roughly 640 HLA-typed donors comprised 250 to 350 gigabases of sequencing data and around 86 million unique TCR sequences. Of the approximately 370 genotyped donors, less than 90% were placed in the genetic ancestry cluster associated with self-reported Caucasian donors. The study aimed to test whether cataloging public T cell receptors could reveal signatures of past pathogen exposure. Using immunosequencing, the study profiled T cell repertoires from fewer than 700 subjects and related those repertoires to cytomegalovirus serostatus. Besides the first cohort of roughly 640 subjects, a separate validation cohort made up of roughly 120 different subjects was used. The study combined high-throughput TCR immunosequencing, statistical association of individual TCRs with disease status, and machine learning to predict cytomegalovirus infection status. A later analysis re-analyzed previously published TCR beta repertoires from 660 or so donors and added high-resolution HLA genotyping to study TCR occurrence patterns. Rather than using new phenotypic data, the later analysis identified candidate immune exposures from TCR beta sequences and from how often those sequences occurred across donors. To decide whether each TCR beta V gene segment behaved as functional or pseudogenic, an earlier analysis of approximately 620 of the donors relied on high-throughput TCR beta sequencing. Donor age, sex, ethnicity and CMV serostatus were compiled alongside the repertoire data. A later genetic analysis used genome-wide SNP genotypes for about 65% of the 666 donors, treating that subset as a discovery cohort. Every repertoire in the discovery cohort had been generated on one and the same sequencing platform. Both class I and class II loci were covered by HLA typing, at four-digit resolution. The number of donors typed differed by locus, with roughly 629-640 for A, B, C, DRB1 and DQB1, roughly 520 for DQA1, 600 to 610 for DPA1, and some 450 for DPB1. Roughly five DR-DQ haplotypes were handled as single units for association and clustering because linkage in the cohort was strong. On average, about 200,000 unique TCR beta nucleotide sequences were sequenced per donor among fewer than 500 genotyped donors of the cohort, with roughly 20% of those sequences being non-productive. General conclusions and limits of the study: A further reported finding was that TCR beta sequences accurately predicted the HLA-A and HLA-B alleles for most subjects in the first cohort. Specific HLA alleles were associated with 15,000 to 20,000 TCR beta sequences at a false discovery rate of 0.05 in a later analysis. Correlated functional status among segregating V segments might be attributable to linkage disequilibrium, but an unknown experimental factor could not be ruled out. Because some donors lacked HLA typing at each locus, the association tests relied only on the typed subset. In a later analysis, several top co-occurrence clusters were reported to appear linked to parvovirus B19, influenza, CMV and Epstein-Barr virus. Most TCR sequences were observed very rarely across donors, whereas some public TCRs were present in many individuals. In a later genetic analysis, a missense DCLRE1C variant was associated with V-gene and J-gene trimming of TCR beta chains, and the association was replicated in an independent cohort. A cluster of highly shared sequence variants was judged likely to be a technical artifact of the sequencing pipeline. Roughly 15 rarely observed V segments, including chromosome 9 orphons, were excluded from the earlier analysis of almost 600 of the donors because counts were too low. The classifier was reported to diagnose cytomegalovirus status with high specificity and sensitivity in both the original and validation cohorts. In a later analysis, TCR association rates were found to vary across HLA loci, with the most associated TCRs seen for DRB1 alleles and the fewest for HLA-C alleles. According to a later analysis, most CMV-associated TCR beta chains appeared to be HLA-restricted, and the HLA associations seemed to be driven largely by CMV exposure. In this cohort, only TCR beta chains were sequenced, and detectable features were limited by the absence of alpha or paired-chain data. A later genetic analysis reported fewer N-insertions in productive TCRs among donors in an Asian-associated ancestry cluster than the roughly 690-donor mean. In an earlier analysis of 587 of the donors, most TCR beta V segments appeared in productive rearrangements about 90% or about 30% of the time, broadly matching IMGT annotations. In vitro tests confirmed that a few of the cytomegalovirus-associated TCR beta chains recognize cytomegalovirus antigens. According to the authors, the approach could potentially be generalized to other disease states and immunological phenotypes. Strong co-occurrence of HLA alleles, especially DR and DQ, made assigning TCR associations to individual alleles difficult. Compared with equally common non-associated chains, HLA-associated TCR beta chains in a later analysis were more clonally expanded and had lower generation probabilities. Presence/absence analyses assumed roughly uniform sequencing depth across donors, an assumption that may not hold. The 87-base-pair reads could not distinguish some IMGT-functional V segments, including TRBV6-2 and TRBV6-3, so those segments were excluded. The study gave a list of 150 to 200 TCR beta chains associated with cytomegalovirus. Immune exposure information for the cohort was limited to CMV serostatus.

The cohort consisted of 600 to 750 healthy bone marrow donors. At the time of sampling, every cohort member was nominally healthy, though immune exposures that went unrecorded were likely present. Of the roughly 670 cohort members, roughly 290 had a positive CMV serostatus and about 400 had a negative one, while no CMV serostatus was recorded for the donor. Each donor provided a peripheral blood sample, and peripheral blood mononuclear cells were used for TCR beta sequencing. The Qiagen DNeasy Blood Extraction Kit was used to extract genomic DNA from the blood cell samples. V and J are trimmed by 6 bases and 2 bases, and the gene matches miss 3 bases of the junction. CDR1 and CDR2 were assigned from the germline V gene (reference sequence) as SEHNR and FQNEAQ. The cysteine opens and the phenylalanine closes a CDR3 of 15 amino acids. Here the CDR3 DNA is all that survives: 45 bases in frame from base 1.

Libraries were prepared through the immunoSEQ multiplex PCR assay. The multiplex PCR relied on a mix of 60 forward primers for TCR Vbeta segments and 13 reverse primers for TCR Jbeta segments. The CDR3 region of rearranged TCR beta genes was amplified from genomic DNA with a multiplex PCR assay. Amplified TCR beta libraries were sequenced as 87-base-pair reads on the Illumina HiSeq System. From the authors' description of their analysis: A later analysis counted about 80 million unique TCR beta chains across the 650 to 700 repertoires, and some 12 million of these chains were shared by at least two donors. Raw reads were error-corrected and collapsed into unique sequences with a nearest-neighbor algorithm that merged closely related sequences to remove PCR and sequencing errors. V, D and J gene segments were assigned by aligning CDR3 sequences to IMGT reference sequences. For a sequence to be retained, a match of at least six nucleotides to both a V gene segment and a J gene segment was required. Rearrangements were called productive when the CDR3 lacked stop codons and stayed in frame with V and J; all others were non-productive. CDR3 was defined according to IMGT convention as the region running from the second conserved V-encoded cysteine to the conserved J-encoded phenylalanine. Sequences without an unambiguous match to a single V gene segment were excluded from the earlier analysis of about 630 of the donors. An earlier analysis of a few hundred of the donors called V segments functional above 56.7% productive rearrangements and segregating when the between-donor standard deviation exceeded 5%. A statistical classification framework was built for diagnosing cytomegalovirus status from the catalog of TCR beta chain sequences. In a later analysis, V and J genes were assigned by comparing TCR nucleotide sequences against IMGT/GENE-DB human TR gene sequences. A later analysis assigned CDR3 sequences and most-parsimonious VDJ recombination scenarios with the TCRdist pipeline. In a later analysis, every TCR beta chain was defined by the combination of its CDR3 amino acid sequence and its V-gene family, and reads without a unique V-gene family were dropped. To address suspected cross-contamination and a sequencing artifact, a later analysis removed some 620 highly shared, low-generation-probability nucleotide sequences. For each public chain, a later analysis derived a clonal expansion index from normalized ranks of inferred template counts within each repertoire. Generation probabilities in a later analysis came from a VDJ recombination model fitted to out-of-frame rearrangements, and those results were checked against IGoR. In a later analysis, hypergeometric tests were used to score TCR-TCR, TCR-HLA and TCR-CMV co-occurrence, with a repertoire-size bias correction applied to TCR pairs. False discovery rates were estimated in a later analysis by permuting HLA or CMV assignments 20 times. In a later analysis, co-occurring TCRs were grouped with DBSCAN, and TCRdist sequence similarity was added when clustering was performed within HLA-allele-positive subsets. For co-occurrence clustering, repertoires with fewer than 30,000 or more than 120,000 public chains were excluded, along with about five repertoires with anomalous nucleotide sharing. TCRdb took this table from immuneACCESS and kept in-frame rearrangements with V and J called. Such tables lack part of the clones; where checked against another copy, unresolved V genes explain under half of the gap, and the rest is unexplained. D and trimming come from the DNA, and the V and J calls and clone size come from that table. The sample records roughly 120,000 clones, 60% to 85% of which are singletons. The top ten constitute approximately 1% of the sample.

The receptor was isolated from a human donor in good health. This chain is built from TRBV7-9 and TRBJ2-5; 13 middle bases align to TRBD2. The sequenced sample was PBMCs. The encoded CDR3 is CASSKLAGGQETQYF. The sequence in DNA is TGTGCCAGCAGTAAACTAGCGGGGGGGCAAGAGACCCAGTACTTC. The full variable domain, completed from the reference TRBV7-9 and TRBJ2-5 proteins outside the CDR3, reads DTGVSQNPRHKITKRGQNVTFRCDPISEHNRLYWYRQTLGQGPEFLTYFQNEAQLEKSRLLSDRFSAERPKGSFSTLEIQRTEQGDSAMYLCASSKLAGGQETQYFGPGTRLLVL.